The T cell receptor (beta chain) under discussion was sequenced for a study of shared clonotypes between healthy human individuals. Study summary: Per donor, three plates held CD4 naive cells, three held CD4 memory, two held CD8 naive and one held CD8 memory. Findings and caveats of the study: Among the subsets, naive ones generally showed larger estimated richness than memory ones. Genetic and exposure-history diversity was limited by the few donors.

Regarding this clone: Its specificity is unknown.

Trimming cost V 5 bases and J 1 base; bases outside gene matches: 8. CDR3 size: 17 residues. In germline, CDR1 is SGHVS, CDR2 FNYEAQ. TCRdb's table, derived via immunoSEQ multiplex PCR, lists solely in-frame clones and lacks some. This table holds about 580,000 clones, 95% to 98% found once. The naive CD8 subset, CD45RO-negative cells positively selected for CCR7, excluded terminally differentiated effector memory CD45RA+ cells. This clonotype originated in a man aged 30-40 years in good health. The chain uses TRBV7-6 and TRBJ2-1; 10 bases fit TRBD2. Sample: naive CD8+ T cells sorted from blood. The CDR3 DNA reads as TGTGCCAGCAGCGGCGTAGCGGGAGGAGGGTCCTACAATGAGCAGTTCTTC. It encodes CASSGVAGGGSYNEQFF.